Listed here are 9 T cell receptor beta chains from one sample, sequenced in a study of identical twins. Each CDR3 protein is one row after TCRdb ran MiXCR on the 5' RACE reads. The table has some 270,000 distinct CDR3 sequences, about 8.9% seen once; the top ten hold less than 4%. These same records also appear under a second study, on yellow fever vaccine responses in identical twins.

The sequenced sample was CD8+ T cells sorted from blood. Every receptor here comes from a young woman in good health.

CDR3 amino acids: CASSFDGPGELFF. CDR3 DNA: TGTGCCAGCAGCTTTGACGGCCCCGGGGAGCTGTTTTTT. The gene calls are TRBV7-8 and TRBJ2-2; D is unresolved. Germline V CDR1 and CDR2: SGHVS, FQNEAQ. Trimming removed 3 bases from V and 6 bases from J, with 8 bases in between. The CDR3 totals 13 residues.

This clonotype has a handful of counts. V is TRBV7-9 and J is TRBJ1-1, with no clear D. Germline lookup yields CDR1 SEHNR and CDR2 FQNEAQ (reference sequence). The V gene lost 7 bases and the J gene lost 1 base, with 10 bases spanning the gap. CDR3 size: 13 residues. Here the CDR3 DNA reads TGTGCCAGCAAGCTTACTCAGAACACTGAAGCTTTCTTT. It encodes CASKLTQNTEAFF.

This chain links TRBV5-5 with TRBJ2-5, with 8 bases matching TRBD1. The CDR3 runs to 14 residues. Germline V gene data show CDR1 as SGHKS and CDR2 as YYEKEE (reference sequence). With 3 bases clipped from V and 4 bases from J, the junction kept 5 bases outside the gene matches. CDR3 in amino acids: CASSWKDRVETQYF. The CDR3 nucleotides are TGTGCCAGCAGCTGGAAGGACAGGGTAGAGACCCAGTACTTC.

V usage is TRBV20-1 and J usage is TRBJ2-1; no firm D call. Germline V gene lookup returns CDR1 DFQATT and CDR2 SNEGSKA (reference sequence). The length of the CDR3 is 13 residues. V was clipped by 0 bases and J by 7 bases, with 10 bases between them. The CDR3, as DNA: TGCAGTGCTAGAGATGGGGTTGGTAATGAGCAGTTCTTC. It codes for CSARDGVGNEQFF.

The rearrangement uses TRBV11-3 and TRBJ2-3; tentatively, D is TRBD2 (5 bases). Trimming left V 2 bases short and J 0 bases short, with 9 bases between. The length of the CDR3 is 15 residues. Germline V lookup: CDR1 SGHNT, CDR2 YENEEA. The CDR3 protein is CASSLRGSSTDTQYF. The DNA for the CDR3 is TGTGCCAGCAGCTTACGAGGGTCCAGCACAGATACGCAGTATTTT.

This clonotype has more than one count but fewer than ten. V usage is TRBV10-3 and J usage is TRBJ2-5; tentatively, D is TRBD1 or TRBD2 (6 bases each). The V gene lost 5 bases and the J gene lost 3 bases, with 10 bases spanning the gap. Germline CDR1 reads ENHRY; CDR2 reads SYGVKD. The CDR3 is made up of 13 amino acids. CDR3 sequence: CAISLGGKETQYF. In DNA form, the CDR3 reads TGTGCCATCAGTCTCGGGGGCAAAGAGACCCAGTACTTC.

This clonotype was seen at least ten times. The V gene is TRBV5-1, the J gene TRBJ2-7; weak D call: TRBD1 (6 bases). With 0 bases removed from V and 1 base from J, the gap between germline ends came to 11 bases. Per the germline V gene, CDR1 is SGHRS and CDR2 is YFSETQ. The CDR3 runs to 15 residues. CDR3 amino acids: CASSLGVDRSYEQYF. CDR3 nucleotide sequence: TGCGCCAGCAGCTTGGGCGTTGACAGGTCCTACGAGCAGTACTTC.

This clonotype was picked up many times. CDR3 DNA: TGTGCCAGCAGCCAGGACAGGGGATACAGCAATGAGCAGTTCTTC. Protein sequence: CASSQDRGYSNEQFF. J is TRBJ2-1 and V is TRBV14, with 9 bases that match TRBD1. J lost 6 bases, V lost 3 bases, and 6 bases had no gene match. CDR3 size: 15 residues. Germline V gene data show CDR1 as SGHDN and CDR2 as FVKESK.

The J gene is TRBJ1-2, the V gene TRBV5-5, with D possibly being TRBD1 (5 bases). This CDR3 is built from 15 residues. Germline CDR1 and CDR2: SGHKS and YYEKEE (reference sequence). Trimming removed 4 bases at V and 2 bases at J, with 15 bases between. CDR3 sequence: CASSLWDGSNYGYTF. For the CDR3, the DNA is TGTGCCAGCAGCCTATGGGACGGATCCAACTATGGCTACACCTTC.